The rows below give T cell receptor beta chains drawn from one sample of a study of PD-L1 blockade in urothelial cancer. The assay was immunoSEQ multiplex PCR, and TCRdb's table has in-frame clones only and misses some. The sample includes approximately 51,000 clones, around 85% of them seen just once. The input for sequencing was PBMCs, taken around atezolizumab (anti-PD-L1) treatment. The source is a man aged 55 to 70 with urothelial cancer. The CDR3 runs from the conserved cysteine through the conserved F or W. D genes are given only for firm matches. Clone size is shown for a subset of rows, as once, few, many or a class of expanded clone.

v_gene	d_gene	j_gene	abundance	CDR3nt	CDR3aa
TRBV6-5	TRBD1	TRBJ1-1	.	TGTGCCAGCAGTTATCCAGGGGGTTACACTGAAGCTTTCTTT	CASSYPGGYTEAFF
TRBV27	.	TRBJ2-2	few	TGTGCCAGCAGTACACATACGTGGGACTTCCTTGGGGCCGGGGAGCTGTTTTTT	CASSTHTWDFLGAGELFF
TRBV7-7	TRBD2	TRBJ2-1	.	TGTGCTAGCAGCCCATTACTAGCGGGAGGCTGGCACAATGAGCAGTTCTTC	CASSPLLAGGWHNEQFF
TRBV11-2	.	TRBJ2-7	.	TGTGCCAGCAGCTTACGTGATGGCACCTACGAGCAGTACTTC	CASSLRDGTYEQYF
TRBV28	TRBD2	TRBJ2-5	.	TGTGCCAGCAGTGAATACGGGACTACCGCGCCCCAGTACTTC	CASSEYGTTAPQYF
TRBV5-1	.	TRBJ1-6	.	TGCGCCAGCAGCTCCGGACAGAATTCACCCCTCCACTTT	CASSSGQNSPLHF
TRBV27	TRBD1	TRBJ2-1	few	TGTGCCAGCAGTTGGGGGACAGGGGTTTCGGGGCAGTTCTTC	CASSWGTGVSGQFF
TRBV10-3	.	TRBJ1-1	once	TGTGCCATCAGAGAGAACATTGAAGCTTTCTTT	CAIRENIEAFF
TRBV7-6	.	TRBJ2-2	.	TGTGCCAGCAGCTTAGAGCCCGGGGAGCTGTTTTTT	CASSLEPGELFF
TRBV5-4	TRBD2	TRBJ2-5	.	TGTGCCAGCAGCCCCGGCGGGAGGAAACCCGCTCAAGAGACCCAGTACTTC	CASSPGGRKPAQETQYF
TRBV5-4	.	TRBJ2-3	.	TGTGCCAGCAGCTTGCAGTACGGAGCAGATACGCAGTATTTT	CASSLQYGADTQYF
TRBV4-3	TRBD1	TRBJ2-3	.	TGCGCCAGCAGCCAAACACCACAGGGACAGTCCGGGGATACGCAGTATTTT	CASSQTPQGQSGDTQYF
TRBV5-1	.	TRBJ1-1	few	TGCGCCAGCAGCTTGGATGGGTTCTACGGGACTGAAGCTTTCTTT	CASSLDGFYGTEAFF
TRBV18	.	TRBJ1-1	few	TGTGCCAGCTCACCAAGCGGGGAAGCTTTCTTT	CASSPSGEAFF
TRBV9	.	TRBJ2-3	.	TGTGCCAGCAGCGCAGGAGGGCATTGGGTGGATACGCAGTATTTT	CASSAGGHWVDTQYF
TRBV19	TRBD1	TRBJ1-1	.	TGTGCCAGTACTATGGGACAGGTGAACACTGAAGCTTTCTTT	CASTMGQVNTEAFF
TRBV5-1	.	TRBJ2-3	.	TGCGCCAGCAGCAACAGGGTGCTCACAGATACGCAGTATTTT	CASSNRVLTDTQYF
TRBV11-3	.	TRBJ2-7	.	TGTGCCAGCAGCCTATGGGACACCTACGAGCAGTACTTC	CASSLWDTYEQYF
TRBV9	.	TRBJ2-3	.	TGTGCCAGCAGCTCGGAGGACTATAACACAGATACGCAGTATTTT	CASSSEDYNTDTQYF
TRBV4-3	.	TRBJ1-5	.	TGCGCCAGCAGCCAAGACAACGGAGGTCAGCCCCAGCATTTT	CASSQDNGGQPQHF
TRBV30	TRBD1	TRBJ1-4	.	TGTGCCTGGTCAACCGGGACAGCCCTTAATGAAAAACTGTTTTTT	CAWSTGTALNEKLFF
TRBV7-2	.	TRBJ1-5	.	TGTGCCAGCAGCTTTACAGGGAGAGGGGATCAGCCCCAGCATTTT	CASSFTGRGDQPQHF
TRBV11-2	TRBD1	TRBJ2-7	.	TGTGCCAGCAGCCGACAGGGGTCTAACGAGCAGTACTTC	CASSRQGSNEQYF
TRBV12-5	TRBD1	TRBJ2-1	.	TGTGCTAGTGGTTTGCGGGACAGGGGTAATGAGCAGTTCTTC	CASGLRDRGNEQFF
TRBV5-4	TRBD2	TRBJ2-1	.	TGTGCCAGCAACGGACTAGCGGGAGACTCCTACAATGAGCAGTTCTTC	CASNGLAGDSYNEQFF
TRBV28	TRBD2	TRBJ2-2	.	TGTGCCAGCAACGGACTAGCGAACACCGGGGAGCTGTTTTTT	CASNGLANTGELFF
TRBV6-5	TRBD1	TRBJ2-3	.	TGTGCCAGCAGCCGAACGGGACAGGGGACAGATACGCAGTATTTT	CASSRTGQGTDTQYF
TRBV28	.	TRBJ1-5	few	TGTGCCAGCAGCGCAAACCCGGGGCCCCAGCATTTT	CASSANPGPQHF
TRBV27	TRBD2	TRBJ2-4	.	TGTGCCAGCAGACATCAATGGGGGGGGGACGTCCTAGCCAAAAACATTCAGTACTTC	CASRHQWGGDVLAKNIQYF
TRBV27	.	TRBJ1-1	.	TGTGCCAGCAGTTTGGAAGGGGGCACTGAAGCTTTCTTT	CASSLEGGTEAFF
TRBV6-5	TRBD1	TRBJ2-1	.	TGTGCCAGCAGACAGGGGGCGTATGAGCAGTTCTTC	CASRQGAYEQFF
TRBV7-9	.	TRBJ1-5	.	TGTGCCAGCAGCTTATGTTTACCTTGGGGGGGGTGCAATCAGCCCCAGCATTTT	CASSLCLPWGGCNQPQHF
TRBV28	.	TRBJ2-7	.	TGTGCCAGCAGGGCCGACAGTTCCTACGAGCAGTACTTC	CASRADSSYEQYF
TRBV5-8	.	TRBJ2-7	.	TGTGCCAGCAGCTTGGAGGCAGGGGGGCCCTACGAGCAGTACTTC	CASSLEAGGPYEQYF
TRBV6-1	.	TRBJ2-5	.	TGTGCCAGCAGGAGGGCCAAGGGAGAGACCCAGTACTTC	CASRRAKGETQYF
TRBV4-2	TRBD1	TRBJ2-7	once	TGTGCCAGCAGCCGCAAGGGCCCGGGACAGGGCGGCGAGCAGTACTTC	CASSRKGPGQGGEQYF
TRBV5-1	.	TRBJ1-5	.	TGCGCCAGCAGCTTGGTTGCAGGCGGCAATCAGCCCCAGCATTTT	CASSLVAGGNQPQHF
TRBV27	.	TRBJ1-5	.	TGTGCCAGCAGTGGCGGGATGGGACAGCCCCAGCATTTT	CASSGGMGQPQHF
TRBV5-1	.	TRBJ1-1	.	TGCGCCAGCAGCTTGGGACAGATCACTGAAGCTTTCTTT	CASSLGQITEAFF
TRBV5-4	.	TRBJ2-1	.	TGTGCCAGCAGCCCTAAACTCCAGGATGAGCAGTTCTTC	CASSPKLQDEQFF
TRBV30	.	TRBJ2-6	.	TGTGCCTGGAGTTTCCGACAGACGAGCTCTGGGGCCAACGTCCTGACTTTC	CAWSFRQTSSGANVLTF
TRBV10-2	TRBD1	TRBJ1-4	.	TGCGCCAGCCAAGGGACAGTGAATGAAAAACTGTTTTTT	CASQGTVNEKLFF